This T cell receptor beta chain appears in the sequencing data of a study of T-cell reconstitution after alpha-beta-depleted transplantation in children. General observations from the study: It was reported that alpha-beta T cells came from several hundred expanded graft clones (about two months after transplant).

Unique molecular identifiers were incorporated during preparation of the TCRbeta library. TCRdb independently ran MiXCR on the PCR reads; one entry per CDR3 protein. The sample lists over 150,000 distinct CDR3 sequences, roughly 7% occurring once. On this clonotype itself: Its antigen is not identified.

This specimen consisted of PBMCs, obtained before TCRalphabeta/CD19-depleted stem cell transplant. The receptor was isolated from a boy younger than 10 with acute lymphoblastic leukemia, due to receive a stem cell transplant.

The CDR3 DNA follows: TGCAGTGCTAACGGGGGTGGGGTGTATGGCTACACCTTC. Amino acid sequence: CSANGGGVYGYTF. This chain uses TRBV20-1 with TRBJ1-2, with D possibly being TRBD1 (5 bases). Germline loops: CDR1 DFQATT, CDR2 SNEGSKA (reference sequence). V was trimmed by 4 bases and J by 5 bases, leaving 14 bases between them. CDR3 size: 13 residues.